This T cell receptor (beta chain) derives from a study of blood T cell repertoires in COVID-19. About the research overall: In each case, the material was cDNA or gDNA derived from T cells, B-cell-depleted T cells, or PBMCs.

There are 15 residues in the CDR3. Germline V gene sequence: CDR1 LNHDA, CDR2 SQIVND (reference sequence). V shed 3 bases and J shed 3 bases, with 14 bases lying between them. TCRdb's table, derived via immunoSEQ multiplex PCR, lists solely in-frame clones and lacks some. The sample lists roughly 250,000 clones, 84% occurring once. This receptor was taken from a woman aged 35 to 49 who had recovered from COVID-19. The sample consisted of peripheral blood. The chain couples TRBV19 to TRBJ1-2; D unclear. The CDR3 protein is CASSIETTSYYGYTF. Here the CDR3 DNA reads TGTGCCAGTAGTATTGAGACTACCTCCTACTATGGCTACACCTTC.